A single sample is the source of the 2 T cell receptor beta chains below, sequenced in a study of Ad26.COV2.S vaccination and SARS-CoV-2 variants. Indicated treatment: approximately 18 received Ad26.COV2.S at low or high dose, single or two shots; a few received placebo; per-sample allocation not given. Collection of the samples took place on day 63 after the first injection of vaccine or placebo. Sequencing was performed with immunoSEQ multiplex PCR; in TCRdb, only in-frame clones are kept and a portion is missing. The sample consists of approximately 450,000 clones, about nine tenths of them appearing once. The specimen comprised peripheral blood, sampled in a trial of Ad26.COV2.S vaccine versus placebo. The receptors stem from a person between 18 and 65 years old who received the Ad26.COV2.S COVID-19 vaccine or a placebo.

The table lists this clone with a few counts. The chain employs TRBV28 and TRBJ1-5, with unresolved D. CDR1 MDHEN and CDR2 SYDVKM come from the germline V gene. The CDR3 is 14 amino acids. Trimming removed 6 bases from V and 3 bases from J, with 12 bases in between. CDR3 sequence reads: CASSLDLPNQPQHF. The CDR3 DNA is TGTGCCAGCAGCTTGGATTTACCCAATCAGCCCCAGCATTTT.

For the CDR3, the DNA is TGTGCCAGCAGTTACTCCGCCGGCCTAGCCAAAAACATTCAGTACTTC. Translating it yields CASSYSAGLAKNIQYF. This chain uses TRBV6-7 with TRBJ2-4; D uncertain. TRBV6-7 is assigned to the ORF class and has an uncertain function. V lost 0 bases, J lost 0 bases, and 9 bases lay in between. This CDR3 is 16 amino acids long.